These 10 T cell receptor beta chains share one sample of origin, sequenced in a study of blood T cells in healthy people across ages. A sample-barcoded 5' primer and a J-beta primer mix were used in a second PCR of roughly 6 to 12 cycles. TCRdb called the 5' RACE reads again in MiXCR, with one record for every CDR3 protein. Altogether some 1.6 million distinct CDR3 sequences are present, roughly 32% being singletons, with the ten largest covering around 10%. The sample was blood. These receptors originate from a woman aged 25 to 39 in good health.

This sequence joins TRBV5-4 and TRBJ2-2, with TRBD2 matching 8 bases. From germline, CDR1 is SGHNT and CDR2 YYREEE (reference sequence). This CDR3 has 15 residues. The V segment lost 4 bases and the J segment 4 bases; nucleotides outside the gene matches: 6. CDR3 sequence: CASSPGGGFTGELFF. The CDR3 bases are TGTGCCAGCAGCCCCGGGGGGGGGTTCACCGGGGAGCTGTTTTTT.

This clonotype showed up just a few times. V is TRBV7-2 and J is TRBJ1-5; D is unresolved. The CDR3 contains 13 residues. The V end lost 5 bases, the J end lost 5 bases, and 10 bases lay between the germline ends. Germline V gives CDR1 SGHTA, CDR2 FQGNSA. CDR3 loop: CASSPTRDQPQHF. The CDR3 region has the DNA TGTGCCAGCAGCCCTACTCGGGATCAGCCCCAGCATTTT.

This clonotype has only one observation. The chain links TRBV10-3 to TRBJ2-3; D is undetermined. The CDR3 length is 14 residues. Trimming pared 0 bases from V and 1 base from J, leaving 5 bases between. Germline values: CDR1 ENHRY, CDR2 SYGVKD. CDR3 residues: CAISESDGTDTQYF. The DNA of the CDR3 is TGTGCCATCAGTGAGTCAGACGGCACAGATACGCAGTATTTT.

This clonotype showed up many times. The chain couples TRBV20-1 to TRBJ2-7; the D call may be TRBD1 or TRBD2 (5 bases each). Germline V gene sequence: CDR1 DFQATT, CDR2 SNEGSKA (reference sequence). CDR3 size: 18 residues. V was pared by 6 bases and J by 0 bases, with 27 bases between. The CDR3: CSAPPIPWGNLSSYEQYF. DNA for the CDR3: TGCAGTGCGCCCCCGATCCCCTGGGGGAACTTAAGCTCCTACGAGCAGTACTTC.

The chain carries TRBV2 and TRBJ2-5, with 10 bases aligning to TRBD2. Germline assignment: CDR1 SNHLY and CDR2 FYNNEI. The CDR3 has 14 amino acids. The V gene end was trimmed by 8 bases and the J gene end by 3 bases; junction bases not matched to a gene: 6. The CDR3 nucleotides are TGTGCCAGCCTTTCACTAGCGGGAAAAGAGACCCAGTACTTC. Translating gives CASLSLAGKETQYF.

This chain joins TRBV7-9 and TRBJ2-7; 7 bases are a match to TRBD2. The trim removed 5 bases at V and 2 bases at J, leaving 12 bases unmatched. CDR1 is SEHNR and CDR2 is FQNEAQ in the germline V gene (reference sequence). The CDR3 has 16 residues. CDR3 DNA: TGTGCCAGCAGCGTAAGCCCGGGACTATCCGCCTACGAGCAGTACTTC. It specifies CASSVSPGLSAYEQYF.

The CDR3 protein is CASSGRASGRTNEQFF. The DNA for the CDR3 is TGTGCCAGCAGCGGACGGGCTAGCGGGAGGACCAATGAGCAGTTCTTC. The rearrangement uses TRBV9 and TRBJ2-1; TRBD2 matches at 11 bases. CDR3 length: 16 residues. The J segment lost 6 bases and the V segment lost 3 bases, leaving 8 bases of the junction unmatched. Germline CDR1 is SGDLS and CDR2 is YYNGEE.

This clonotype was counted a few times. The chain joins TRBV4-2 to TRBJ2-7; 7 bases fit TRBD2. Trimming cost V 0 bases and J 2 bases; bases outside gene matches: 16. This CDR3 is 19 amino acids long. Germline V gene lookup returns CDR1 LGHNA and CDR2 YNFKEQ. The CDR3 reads CASSQDLGGAGVDTYEQYF. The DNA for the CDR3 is TGTGCCAGCAGCCAAGACCTAGGAGGGGCGGGAGTGGACACCTACGAGCAGTACTTC.

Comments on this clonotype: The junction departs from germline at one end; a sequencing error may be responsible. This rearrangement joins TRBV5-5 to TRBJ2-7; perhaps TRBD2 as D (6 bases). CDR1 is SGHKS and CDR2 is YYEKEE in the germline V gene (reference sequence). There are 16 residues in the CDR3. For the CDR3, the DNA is TGTGCCAGCAGCGCGGAGGGGCTGGAGCTCTCCTACGATCAGTACTTC. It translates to CASSAEGLELSYDQYF.

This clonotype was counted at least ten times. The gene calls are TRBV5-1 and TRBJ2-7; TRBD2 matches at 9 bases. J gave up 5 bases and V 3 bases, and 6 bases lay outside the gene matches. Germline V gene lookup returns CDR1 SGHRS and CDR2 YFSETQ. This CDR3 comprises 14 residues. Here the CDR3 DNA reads TGCGCCAGCAGCTCCGGGACTAGCCGCGACGAGCAGTACTTC. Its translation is CASSSGTSRDEQYF.